These 5 T cell receptor beta chains were all obtained from the same sample, sequenced in a study of shared clonotypes between healthy human individuals. The data were produced by immunoSEQ multiplex PCR, yet TCRdb's version contains in-frame clones alone and is incomplete. The sample comprises about 730,000 clones, 72% of which are singletons, and about 1.8% rests with the top ten. Sequences were obtained from memory CD4+ T cells sorted from blood. Subset noted: CD45RA-negative fraction. These receptors were taken from a woman aged 25 to 39 in good health.

This clone was recorded once. V and J are TRBV7-9 and TRBJ1-2, with 8 bases identical to TRBD1. The length of the CDR3 is 14 residues. Losses at the gene ends were 0 bases for V and 6 bases for J; bases not matched to a gene: 3. Germline loops: CDR1 SEHNR, CDR2 FQNEAQ (reference sequence). In DNA form, the CDR3 reads TGTGCCAGCAGCTTAGCGGACAGGGTCGATGGCTACACCTTC. Translation gives CASSLADRVDGYTF.

The chain links TRBV11-1 to TRBJ1-2, with a tentative D call TRBD1 (5 bases). The CDR3 runs 13 residues. V shed 2 bases and J shed 8 bases, with 12 bases lying between them. The germline V gene has CDR1 SGHAT and CDR2 FQDESV (reference sequence). CDR3 loop: CASSLPGGNGYTF. CDR3 coding DNA: TGTGCCAGCAGCTTACCCGGGGGGAACGGCTACACCTTC.

The V call is TRBV7-8, the J call TRBJ1-5; 7 bases match TRBD1. The CDR3 is 16 residues long. Unmatched junction bases numbered 5, after V lost 1 base and J lost 2 bases. Germline V lookup: CDR1 SGHVS, CDR2 FQNEAQ. The CDR3 region is CASSLGGGTGNQPQHF. The CDR3 DNA reads TGTGCCAGCAGCTTAGGTGGGGGGACAGGCAATCAGCCCCAGCATTTT. The full variable domain, in which reference TRBV7-8 and TRBJ1-5 provide the parts outside the CDR3, is GAGVSQSPRYKVAKRGQDVALRCDPISGHVSLFWYQQALGQGPEFLTYFQNEAQLDKSGLPSDRFFAERPEGSVSTLKIQRTQQEDSAVYLCASSLGGGTGNQPQHFGDGTRLSIL.

Concerning this clone: Within the sample, other DNA sequences also encode this same CDR3. This chain connects TRBV28 to TRBJ1-1; no firm D call. Germline values: CDR1 MDHEN, CDR2 SYDVKM. The CDR3 runs to 11 residues. Trimming left V 7 bases short and J 1 base short, with 4 bases between. CDR3 in amino acids: CASTGNTEAFF. CDR3 coding DNA: TGTGCCAGCACTGGGAACACTGAAGCTTTCTTT.

The chain links TRBV15 to TRBJ1-2; maybe TRBD1 (5 bases). The germline V gene has CDR1 LNHNV and CDR2 YYDKDF (reference sequence). This CDR3 is built from 13 residues. With 0 bases removed from V and 6 bases from J, the gap between germline ends came to 8 bases. The chain's CDR3 is CATSRESGDGYTF. The CDR3, as DNA: TGTGCCACCAGCAGAGAGTCGGGGGATGGCTACACCTTC. The entire variable domain, with the rest obtained from reference TRBV15 and TRBJ1-2, is as follows: DAMVIQNPRYQVTQFGKPVTLSCSQTLNHNVMYWYQQKSSQAPKLLFHYYDKDFNNEADTPDNFQSRRPNTSFCFLDIRSPGLGDTAMYLCATSRESGDGYTFGSGTRLTVV.